This T cell receptor beta chain was captured in a study of shared clonotypes between healthy human individuals. Study summary: A couple of female and a few male donors aged 18 to 49 were enrolled.

Measured with immunoSEQ multiplex PCR; TCRdb has only the in-frame clones, and not every one. The repertoire has a few hundred thousand clones, around 97% of them found once; the top ten carry approximately 0.057%. The CDR3 runs 13 residues. The V end was cut by 6 bases, the J end by 9 bases, with 15 bases between. Looked up from germline, CDR1 is KGHSH and CDR2 is LQKENI. The source is a woman in her twenties or thirties in good health. This chain joins TRBV18 and TRBJ2-1; the D is unclear. Sequencing input: naive CD4+ T cells sorted from blood. Subset here: CD45RA+ positively selected. CDR3 sequence (DNA): TGTGCCAGCTCCTTGGAGCAGGAGACTGAGCAGTTCTTC. Translation gives CASSLEQETEQFF. The full variable domain, in which reference TRBV18 and TRBJ2-1 provide the parts outside the CDR3, is NAGVMQNPRHLVRRRGQEARLRCSPMKGHSHVYWYRQLPEEGLKFMVYLQKENIIDESGMPKERFSAEFPKEGPSILRIQQVVRGDSAAYFCASSLEQETEQFFGPGTRLTVL.